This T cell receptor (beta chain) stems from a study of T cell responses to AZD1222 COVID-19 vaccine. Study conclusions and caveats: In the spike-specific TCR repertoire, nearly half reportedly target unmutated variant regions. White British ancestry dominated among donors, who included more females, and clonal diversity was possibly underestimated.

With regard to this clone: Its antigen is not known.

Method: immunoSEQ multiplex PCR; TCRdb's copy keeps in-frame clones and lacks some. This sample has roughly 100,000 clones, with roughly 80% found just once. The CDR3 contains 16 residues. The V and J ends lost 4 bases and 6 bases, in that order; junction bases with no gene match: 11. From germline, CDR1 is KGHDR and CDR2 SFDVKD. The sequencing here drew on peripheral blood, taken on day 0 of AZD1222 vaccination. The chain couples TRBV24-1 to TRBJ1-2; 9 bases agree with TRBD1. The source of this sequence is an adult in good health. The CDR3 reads CATSDPQGQGANGYTF. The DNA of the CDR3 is TGTGCCACCAGTGACCCCCAGGGACAGGGCGCAAATGGCTACACCTTC.